The clone carrying this T cell receptor (beta chain) appeared once. The V end lost 0 bases, the J end lost 4 bases, and 24 bases lay between the germline ends. Germline-derived CDR1 and CDR2 are SNHLY and FYNNEI. The CDR3 length is 19 residues. The entry originates in a study of TIL therapy for anti-PD-1-resistant metastatic lung cancer. Study details: Tumors carried a median about 1.5 non-synonymous mutations per megabase.

The libraries were made with immunoSEQ v3. The table came from immunoSEQ multiplex PCR; TCRdb's copy has only in-frame clones and leaves some out. Seen here are some 57,000 clones, around 87% observed once, and the top ten hold just over 2.5%. The time point: pre-treatment sample, taken before nivolumab and TIL therapy. The receptor's source is a person aged 25 to 85 with non-small cell lung cancer. The J gene is TRBJ1-1, the V gene TRBV2; D call uncertain. The source material was blood, sampled at baseline. CDR3 loop: CASSEAAEDGGEPGTEAFF. CDR3 DNA: TGTGCCAGCAGTGAAGCGGCGGAGGATGGCGGCGAACCGGGCACTGAAGCTTTCTTT.